This T cell receptor (beta chain) was sequenced in a study of blood T cell repertoires in COVID-19. Study details: Researchers got acute and convalescent COVID-19 samples from the United States, Italy and Spain.

Clones were read by immunoSEQ multiplex PCR, and TCRdb kept only the in-frame ones, dropping some. The repertoire holds just under 350,000 clones, with about 90% as singletons. V was clipped by 6 bases and J by 7 bases, with 12 bases between them. The V gene's germline CDR1 is SQVTM and CDR2 ANQGSEA. There are 11 residues in the CDR3. This TCR was sampled from a woman aged 70 to 79 with COVID-19, enrolled during active disease. Sequenced input: peripheral blood. This sequence joins TRBV29-1 and TRBJ1-2; D is uncertain. CDR3 protein: CSVPLLGGYTF. The CDR3 DNA reads TGCAGCGTACCTCTTCTAGGTGGCTACACCTTC. Full variable domain (missing parts from reference TRBV29-1 and TRBJ1-2): SAVISQKPSRDICQRGTSLTIQCQVDSQVTMMFWYRQQPGQSLTLIATANQGSEATYESGFVIDKFPISRPNLTFSTLTVSNMSPEDSSIYLCSVPLLGGYTFGSGTRLTVV.